The T cell receptor beta chain described here comes from a study of graft-versus-host responses after intestinal transplantation. Trimming took off 1 base at V and 0 bases at J, with 5 bases between the two ends. This CDR3 comprises 15 residues. Germline assignment: CDR1 SGDLS and CDR2 YYNGEE. Concerning this clone: The target antigen is unknown.

TCRdb keeps only in-frame clones here, not all; method: immunoSEQ multiplex PCR. The sample lists some 35,000 clones, approximately 94% occurring once. Findings and caveats of the study: GvH clones occurred in recipient marrow; some first appeared in ileum or blood.

The chain has TRBV9 and TRBJ1-6; D is unclear. The input for sequencing was unstimulated CD4+ T cells sorted from spleen or lymph node cells, taken before transplant. This TCR came from a human donor who was the organ donor for an intestinal transplant. CDR3 coding DNA: TGTGCCAGCAGCGTACAGAGCTCCTATAATTCACCCCTCCACTTT. Translation gives CASSVQSSYNSPLHF.